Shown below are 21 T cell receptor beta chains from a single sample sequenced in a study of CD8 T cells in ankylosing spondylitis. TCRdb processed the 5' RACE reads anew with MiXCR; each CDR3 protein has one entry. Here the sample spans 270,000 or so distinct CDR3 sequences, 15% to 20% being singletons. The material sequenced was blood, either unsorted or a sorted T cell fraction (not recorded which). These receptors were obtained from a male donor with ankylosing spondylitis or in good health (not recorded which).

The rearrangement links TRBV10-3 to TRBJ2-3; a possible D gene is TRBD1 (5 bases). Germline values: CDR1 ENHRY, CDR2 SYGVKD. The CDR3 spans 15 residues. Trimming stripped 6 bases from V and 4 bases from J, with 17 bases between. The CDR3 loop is CAISYLGHPADTQYF. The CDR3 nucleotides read TGTGCCATCAGCTATCTCGGACACCCCGCAGATACGCAGTATTTT.

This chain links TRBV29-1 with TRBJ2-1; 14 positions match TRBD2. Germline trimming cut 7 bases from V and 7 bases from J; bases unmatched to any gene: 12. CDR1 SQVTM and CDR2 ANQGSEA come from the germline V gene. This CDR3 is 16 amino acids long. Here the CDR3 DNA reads TGCAGCGCCGGACCGGGACTAGCGGGAGTAAAAAATGAGCAGTTCTTC. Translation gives CSAGPGLAGVKNEQFF.

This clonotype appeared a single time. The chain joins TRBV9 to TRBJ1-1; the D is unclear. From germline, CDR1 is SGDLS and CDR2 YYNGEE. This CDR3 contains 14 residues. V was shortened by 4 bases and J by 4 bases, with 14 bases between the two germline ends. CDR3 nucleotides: TGTGCCAGCAGCCCGTACCGGGGAGGCACTGAAGCTTTCTTT. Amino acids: CASSPYRGGTEAFF.

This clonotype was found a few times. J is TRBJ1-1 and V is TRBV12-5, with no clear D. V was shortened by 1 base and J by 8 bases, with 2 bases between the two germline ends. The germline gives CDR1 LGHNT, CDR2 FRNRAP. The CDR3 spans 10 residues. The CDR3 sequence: CASGLGEAFF. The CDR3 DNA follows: TGTGCTAGTGGTTTGGGGGAAGCTTTCTTT.

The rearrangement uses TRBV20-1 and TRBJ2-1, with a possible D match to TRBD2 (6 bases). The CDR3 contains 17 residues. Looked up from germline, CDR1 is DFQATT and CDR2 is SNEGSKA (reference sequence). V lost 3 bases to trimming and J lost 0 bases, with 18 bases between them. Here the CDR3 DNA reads TGCAGTGCTAGTTTATATCGGGGGAACCTCTCCTACAATGAGCAGTTCTTC. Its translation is CSASLYRGNLSYNEQFF.

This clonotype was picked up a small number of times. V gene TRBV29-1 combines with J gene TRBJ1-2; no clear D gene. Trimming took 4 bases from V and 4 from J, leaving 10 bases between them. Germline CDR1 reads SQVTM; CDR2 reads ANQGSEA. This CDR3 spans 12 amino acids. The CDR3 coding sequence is TGCAGCGTTGTTTCCAGGCTCTATGGCTACACCTTC. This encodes CSVVSRLYGYTF.

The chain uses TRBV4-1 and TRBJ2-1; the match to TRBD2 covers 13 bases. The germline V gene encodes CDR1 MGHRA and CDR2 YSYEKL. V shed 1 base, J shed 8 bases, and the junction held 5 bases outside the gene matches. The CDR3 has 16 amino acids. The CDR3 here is CASSQGTSGSIYEQFF. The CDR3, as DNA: TGCGCCAGCAGCCAAGGGACTAGCGGGAGTATTTATGAGCAGTTCTTC.

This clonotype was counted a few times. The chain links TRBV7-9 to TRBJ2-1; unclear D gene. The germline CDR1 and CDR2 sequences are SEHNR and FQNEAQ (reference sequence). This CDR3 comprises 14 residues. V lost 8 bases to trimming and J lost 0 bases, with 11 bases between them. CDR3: CASGSTSSYNEQFF. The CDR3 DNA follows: TGTGCCAGCGGCAGTACAAGCTCCTACAATGAGCAGTTCTTC.

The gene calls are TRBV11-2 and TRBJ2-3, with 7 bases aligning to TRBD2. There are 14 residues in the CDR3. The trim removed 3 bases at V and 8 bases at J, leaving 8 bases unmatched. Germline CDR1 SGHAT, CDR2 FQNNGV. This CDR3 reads CASSLAGERVTQYF. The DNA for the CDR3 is TGTGCCAGCAGCTTGGCGGGAGAGAGGGTTACGCAGTATTTT.

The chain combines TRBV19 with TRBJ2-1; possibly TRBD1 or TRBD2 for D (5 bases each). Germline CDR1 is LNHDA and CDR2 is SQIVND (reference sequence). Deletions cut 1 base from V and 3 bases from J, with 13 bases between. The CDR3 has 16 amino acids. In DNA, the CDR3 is TGTGCCAGTAGTATAGGAGGGGCGGTACTCTACAATGAGCAGTTCTTC. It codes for CASSIGGAVLYNEQFF.

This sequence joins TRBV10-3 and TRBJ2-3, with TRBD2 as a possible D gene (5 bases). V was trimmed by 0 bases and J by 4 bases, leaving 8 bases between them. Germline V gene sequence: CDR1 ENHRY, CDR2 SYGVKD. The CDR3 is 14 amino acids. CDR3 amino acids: CAISESDSPDTQYF. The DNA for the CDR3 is TGTGCCATCAGTGAGTCGGACTCACCAGATACGCAGTATTTT.

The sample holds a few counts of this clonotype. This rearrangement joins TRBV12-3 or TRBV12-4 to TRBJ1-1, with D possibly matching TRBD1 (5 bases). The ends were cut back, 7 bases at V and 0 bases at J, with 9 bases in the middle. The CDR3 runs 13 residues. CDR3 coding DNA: TGTGCCAGCACCTCGACAGTGAACACTGAAGCTTTCTTT. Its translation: CASTSTVNTEAFF.

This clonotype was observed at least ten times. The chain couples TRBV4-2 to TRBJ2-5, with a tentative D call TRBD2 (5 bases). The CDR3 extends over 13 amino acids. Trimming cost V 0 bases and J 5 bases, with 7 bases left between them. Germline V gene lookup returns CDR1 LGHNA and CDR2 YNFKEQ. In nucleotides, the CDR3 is TGTGCCAGCAGCCAAGAAGGCGGGGAGACCCAGTACTTC. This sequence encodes CASSQEGGETQYF.

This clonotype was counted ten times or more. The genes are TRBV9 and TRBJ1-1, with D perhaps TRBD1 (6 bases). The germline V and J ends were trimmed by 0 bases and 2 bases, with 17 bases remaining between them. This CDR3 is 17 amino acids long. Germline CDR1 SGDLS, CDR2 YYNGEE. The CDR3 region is CASSVVPEGDVNTEAFF. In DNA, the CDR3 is TGTGCCAGCAGCGTAGTTCCGGAGGGGGATGTTAACACTGAAGCTTTCTTT.

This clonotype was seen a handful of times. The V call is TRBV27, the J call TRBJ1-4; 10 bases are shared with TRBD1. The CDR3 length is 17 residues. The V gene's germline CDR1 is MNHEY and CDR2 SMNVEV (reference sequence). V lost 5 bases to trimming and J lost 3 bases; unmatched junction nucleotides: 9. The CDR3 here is CASSPGTGAPANEKLFF. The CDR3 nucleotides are TGTGCCAGCAGTCCCGGGACAGGGGCGCCGGCTAATGAAAAACTGTTTTTT.

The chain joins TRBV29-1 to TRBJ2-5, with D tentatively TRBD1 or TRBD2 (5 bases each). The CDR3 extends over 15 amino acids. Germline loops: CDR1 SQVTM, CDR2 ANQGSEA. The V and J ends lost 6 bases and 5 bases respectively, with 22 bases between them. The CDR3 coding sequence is TGCAGCGTGGCCGGGACCCTCGACACCGGGGAGACCCAGTACTTC. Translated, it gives CSVAGTLDTGETQYF.

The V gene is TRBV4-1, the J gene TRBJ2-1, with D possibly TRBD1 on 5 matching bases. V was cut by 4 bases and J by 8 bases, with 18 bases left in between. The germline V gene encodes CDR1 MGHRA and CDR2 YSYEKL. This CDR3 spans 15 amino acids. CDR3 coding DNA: TGCGCCAGCAGCCCAAGGGGTTCGCAGATCGATGAGCAGTTCTTC. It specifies CASSPRGSQIDEQFF.

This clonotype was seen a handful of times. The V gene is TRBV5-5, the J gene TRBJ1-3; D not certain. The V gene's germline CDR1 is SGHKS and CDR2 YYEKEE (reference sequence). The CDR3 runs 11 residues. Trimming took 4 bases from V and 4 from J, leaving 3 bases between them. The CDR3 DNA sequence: TGTGCCAGCAGCAACGGAAACACCATATATTTT. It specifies CASSNGNTIYF.

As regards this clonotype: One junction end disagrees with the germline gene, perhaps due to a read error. The CDR3 spells CASSLGLPEPFF. The CDR3 region has the DNA TGTGCCAGCAGTTTGGGACTGCCGGAGCCGTTCTTC. The chain employs TRBV6-6 and TRBJ2-1; D possibly corresponds to TRBD2 (6 bases). The CDR3 is made up of 12 amino acids. Germline-derived CDR1 and CDR2 are MNHNY and SVGAGI (reference sequence).

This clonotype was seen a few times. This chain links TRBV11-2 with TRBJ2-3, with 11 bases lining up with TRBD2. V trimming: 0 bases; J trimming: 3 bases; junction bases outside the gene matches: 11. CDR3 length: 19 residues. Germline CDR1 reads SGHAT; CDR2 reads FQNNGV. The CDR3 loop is CASSLDLVLLAGATDTQYF. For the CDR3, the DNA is TGTGCCAGCAGCTTAGATCTGGTACTACTAGCGGGAGCAACAGATACGCAGTATTTT. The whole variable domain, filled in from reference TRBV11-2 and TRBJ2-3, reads EAGVAQSPRYKIIEKRQSVAFWCNPISGHATLYWYQQILGQGPKLLIQFQNNGVVDDSQLPKDRFSAERLKGVDSTLKIQPAKLEDSAVYLCASSLDLVLLAGATDTQYFGPGTRLTVL.

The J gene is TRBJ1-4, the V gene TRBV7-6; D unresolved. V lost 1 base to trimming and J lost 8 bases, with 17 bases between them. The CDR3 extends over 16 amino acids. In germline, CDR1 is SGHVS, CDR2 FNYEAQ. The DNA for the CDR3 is TGTGCCAGCAGCTTAGATGAGTCAGGAGGCGTGGAAAAACTGTTTTTT. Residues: CASSLDESGGVEKLFF. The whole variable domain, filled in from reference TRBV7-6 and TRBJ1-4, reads GAGVSQSPRYKVTKRGQDVALRCDPISGHVSLYWYRQALGQGPEFLTYFNYEAQQDKSGLPNDRFSAERPEGSISTLTIQRTEQRDSAMYRCASSLDESGGVEKLFFGSGTQLSVL.